This T cell receptor (beta chain) is drawn from a study of shared clonotypes between healthy human individuals. Measured with immunoSEQ multiplex PCR; TCRdb has only the in-frame clones, and not every one. The table has more than 900,000 clones, about 80% seen once. The length of the CDR3 is 13 residues. Germline V gene lookup returns CDR1 SGHAT and CDR2 FQNNGV. Unmatched junction bases numbered 2, after V lost 5 bases and J lost 2 bases. Study conclusions and caveats: Clonotypes not shared had lower generation probabilities than those common to all four donors. Apart from blood, nothing was sampled; tissue repertoires likely differ.

All the donors were Caucasian adults who lived in Nashville, Tennessee. About this clone: What it recognizes is unknown. The sample holds other DNA sequences that translate to the same CDR3.

This clonotype was obtained from a man between 18 and 29 years old in good health. Some clones in this sample may be carry-over from other donors' samples. This chain connects TRBV11-2 to TRBJ1-2; 7 bases match TRBD1. Sequences were obtained from memory CD4+ T cells from PBMCs. Subset meaning: CD45RA-negative fraction. Written as DNA, the CDR3 is TGTGCCAGCAGCCCGGGACAGAACTATGGCTACACCTTC. Its translation is CASSPGQNYGYTF.